The TCR beta chain described here comes from a study of identical twins. Germline CDR1 and CDR2: MNHNS and SASEGT. The CDR3 contains 15 residues. V lost 6 bases and J lost 6; bases outside the gene matches: 11. TCRdb re-analysed the 5' RACE reads in MiXCR, keeping a single row per CDR3 protein. Here the sample spans about 530,000 distinct CDR3 sequences, 20% to 25% being singletons. This clonotype turned up a few times. The data also belong to a second study, concerning yellow fever vaccine responses in identical twins.

The chain couples TRBV6-1 to TRBJ2-7; TRBD2 matches at 10 bases. The clonotype was recovered from a woman younger than 30 in good health. Source material: CD4+ T cells sorted from blood. The CDR3 region is CASRRPGLAFSEQYF. CDR3 bases: TGTGCCAGCAGAAGACCGGGACTAGCGTTTAGCGAGCAGTACTTC.